The sequence of this T cell receptor (beta chain) was determined in a study of cytomegalovirus exposure and HLA in healthy donors (dated by TCRdb to about 2017). Regarding the complete study: An earlier analysis of approximately 640 of the donors reported more than 250 Gb of sequence data and some 100 million unique TCR beta sequences from approximately 180 million T cells. An early release that covered 500 to 800 HLA-typed donors contained around 300 gigabases of sequencing data and about 84 million unique TCR sequences. Among the approximately 430 genotyped donors, 81% belonged to the genetic ancestry cluster associated with self-reported Caucasian donors. The study aimed to test whether signatures of past pathogen exposure could be identified by cataloging public T cell receptors. The study used immunosequencing to profile the T cell repertoires of hundreds of subjects and linked those repertoires to cytomegalovirus serostatus. A separate validation cohort of 90 to 150 different subjects was used in addition to the roughly 620-subject first cohort. To predict cytomegalovirus infection status, the study brought together high-throughput TCR immunosequencing, statistical association of individual TCRs with disease status, and machine learning. In a later analysis, previously published TCR beta repertoires from several hundred donors were re-analyzed and high-resolution HLA genotyping was added so that TCR occurrence patterns could be studied. Rather than using new phenotypic data, the later analysis identified candidate immune exposures from TCR beta sequences and from how often those sequences occurred across donors. In an earlier analysis of 500 to 650 of the donors, high-throughput TCR beta sequencing was used to judge whether each TCR beta V gene segment behaved as functional or pseudogenic. Donor age, sex, ethnicity and CMV serostatus were compiled together with the repertoire data. A later genetic analysis took genome-wide SNP genotypes for about 60% of the roughly 670 donors and used that subset as a discovery cohort. Every discovery cohort repertoire had been produced on one sequencing platform. HLA typing included class I and class II loci at four-digit resolution. Typing coverage differed by locus: A, B, C, DRB1 and DQB1 were typed in roughly 620-640 donors, DQA1 in about 550, DPA1 in 600 to 610, and DPB1 in roughly 450. A handful of DR-DQ haplotypes were handled as single units for association and clustering because linkage in the cohort was strong. Among some 410 genotyped donors of the cohort, an average of 235,054 unique TCR beta nucleotide sequences were sequenced per donor, roughly a sixth of them non-productive.

Trimming at the junction amounts to 7 bases on V and 5 bases on J, and the germline ends lie 17 bases apart. The CDR3 holds 14 amino acids from the cysteine to the phenylalanine. Only CDR3 DNA is held: 42 bases, read in frame from base 1. As encoded in the germline V gene, CDR1 is SNHLY while CDR2 is FYNNEI. On the study overall, not on this receptor specifically: Some IMGT-functional V segments, including TRBV6-2 and TRBV6-3, could not be distinguished by the 87-base-pair reads and were therefore excluded. The study gave a list of 150 to 200 TCR beta chains associated with cytomegalovirus. HLA typing was unavailable for some donors at each locus, so association tests used only the typed subset. Only TCR beta chains were sequenced in this cohort, and the absence of alpha or paired-chain data limited detectable features. In an earlier analysis of some 640 of the donors, most TCR beta V segments were observed in productive rearrangements about 90% or about 30% of the time, broadly matching IMGT annotations. Correlated functional status among segregating V segments might reflect linkage disequilibrium, but an unknown experimental factor could not be ruled out. In a later analysis, HLA-associated TCR beta chains showed more clonal expansion and lower generation probabilities than non-associated chains that were equally common. While some public TCRs were present in many individuals, most TCR sequences turned up only very rarely across donors. The sequencing pipeline was judged likely to have produced a cluster of highly shared sequence variants as a technical artifact. The only immune exposure information available for the cohort was CMV serostatus. At a false discovery rate of 0.05, a later analysis linked approximately 18,000 TCR beta sequences to specific HLA alleles. According to the authors, the approach could potentially be generalized to other disease states and immunological phenotypes. In a later analysis, most CMV-associated TCR beta chains were found to appear HLA-restricted, with HLA associations seemingly driven largely by CMV exposure. Roughly 15 rarely observed V segments, including chromosome 9 orphons, were excluded from the earlier analysis of a few hundred of the donors because counts were too low. In both the original and validation cohorts, the classifier was reported to diagnose cytomegalovirus status with high specificity and sensitivity. Several of the top co-occurrence clusters appeared to be linked to parvovirus B19, influenza, CMV and Epstein-Barr virus, according to a later analysis. The presence/absence analyses assumed that sequencing depth was roughly uniform across donors, and that assumption may not be true. Compared with the approximately 710-donor mean, donors in an Asian-associated ancestry cluster had fewer N-insertions in productive TCRs, according to a later genetic analysis. In a later genetic analysis, a missense DCLRE1C variant was associated with V-gene and J-gene trimming of TCR beta chains, and the association was replicated in an independent cohort. A further reported finding was that TCR beta sequences accurately predicted the HLA-A and HLA-B alleles for most subjects in the first cohort. In a later analysis, TCR association rates were found to vary across HLA loci, with the most associated TCRs seen for DRB1 alleles and the fewest for HLA-C alleles. In vitro tests confirmed that a few of the cytomegalovirus-associated TCR beta chains recognize cytomegalovirus antigens. When HLA alleles, especially DR and DQ, strongly co-occurred, TCR associations were difficult to assign to individual alleles.

The library was made by the immunoSEQ multiplex PCR assay. For the multiplex PCR, a mixture combining 60 forward primers for TCR Vbeta segments and 13 reverse primers for TCR Jbeta segments was used. The CDR3 region of rearranged TCR beta genes was amplified from genomic DNA by a multiplex PCR assay. The amplified TCR beta libraries were sequenced on the Illumina HiSeq System as 87-base-pair reads. For the original study's pipeline: In a later analysis, approximately 74 million unique TCR beta chains were counted across the approximately 670 repertoires, and roughly 10 million of these chains were shared by at least two donors. To remove PCR and sequencing errors, raw reads were error-corrected and collapsed into unique sequences using a nearest-neighbor algorithm that merged closely related sequences. V, D and J gene segments were assigned by aligning CDR3 sequences to IMGT reference sequences. For a sequence to be retained, at least a six-nucleotide match to both a V gene segment and a J gene segment was required. A rearrangement counted as productive if the CDR3 had no stop codons and remained in frame with V and J, and every other rearrangement counted as non-productive. CDR3 was defined by IMGT convention, running from the second conserved V-encoded cysteine to the conserved J-encoded phenylalanine. In an earlier analysis of roughly 580 of the donors, sequences lacking an unambiguous match to a single V gene segment were excluded. An earlier analysis of 450 to 650 of the donors called V segments functional above 56.7% productive rearrangements and segregating when the between-donor standard deviation exceeded 5%. A statistical classification framework was developed to diagnose cytomegalovirus status using the catalog of TCR beta chain sequences. V and J gene assignment, in a later analysis, came from comparing TCR nucleotide sequences with IMGT/GENE-DB human TR gene sequences. The TCRdist pipeline was used in a later analysis to assign CDR3 sequences and most-parsimonious VDJ recombination scenarios. A later analysis defined each TCR beta chain by its CDR3 amino acid sequence plus V-gene family, and excluded reads lacking a unique V-gene family. A later analysis removed 600 or so highly shared, low-generation-probability nucleotide sequences to deal with suspected cross-contamination and a sequencing artifact. In a later analysis, a clonal expansion index for each public chain was calculated from normalized within-repertoire ranks of inferred template counts. A later analysis computed generation probabilities with a VDJ recombination model fitted to out-of-frame rearrangements, and checked the results against IGoR. A later analysis scored TCR-TCR, TCR-HLA and TCR-CMV co-occurrence with hypergeometric tests, applying a repertoire-size bias correction to TCR pairs. To estimate false discovery rates, a later analysis permuted the HLA or CMV assignments 20 times. In a later analysis, co-occurring TCRs were grouped using DBSCAN, and TCRdist sequence similarity was added for clustering within HLA-allele-positive subsets. Co-occurrence clustering excluded repertoires with fewer than 30,000 or more than 120,000 public chains, plus five with anomalous nucleotide sharing. TCRdb took over this immuneACCESS table, retaining in-frame rearrangements with V and J assigned. Such tables are incomplete; in checked studies, under half of the missing clones stem from an unresolved V gene, and the remainder is unexplained. Clone size and V and J calls were adopted from that table, with D and trimming inferred from the DNA. The sample records about 110,000 clones, 60% to 75% of which are singletons. The ten largest clones capture 2.5% to 3.5% of the sample.

Points on this clone: Its specific antigen is unknown. Base quality data are lacking; no much larger clone is found one base away.

The cohort was made up of several hundred healthy bone marrow donors. Cohort members were all nominally healthy when sampled, although unrecorded immune exposures were likely present. The donor tested CMV seropositive, placing the donor among the 290 or so seropositive members of the cohort. Every donor gave a peripheral blood sample, and the peripheral blood mononuclear cells from that sample were used for TCR beta sequencing. The Qiagen DNeasy Blood Extraction Kit was used to extract genomic DNA from the blood cell samples. Input material: PBMCs. This sequence uses TRBV2 and TRBJ1-1; matching of 5 bases hints at TRBD1 as the D gene. The clonotype was recovered from a male donor in good health and CMV-seropositive. The sequenced DNA is TGTGCCAGCAACGCGGGGGAGGCGGCGACTGAAGCTTTCTTT. Translated, it reads CASNAGEAATEAFF.